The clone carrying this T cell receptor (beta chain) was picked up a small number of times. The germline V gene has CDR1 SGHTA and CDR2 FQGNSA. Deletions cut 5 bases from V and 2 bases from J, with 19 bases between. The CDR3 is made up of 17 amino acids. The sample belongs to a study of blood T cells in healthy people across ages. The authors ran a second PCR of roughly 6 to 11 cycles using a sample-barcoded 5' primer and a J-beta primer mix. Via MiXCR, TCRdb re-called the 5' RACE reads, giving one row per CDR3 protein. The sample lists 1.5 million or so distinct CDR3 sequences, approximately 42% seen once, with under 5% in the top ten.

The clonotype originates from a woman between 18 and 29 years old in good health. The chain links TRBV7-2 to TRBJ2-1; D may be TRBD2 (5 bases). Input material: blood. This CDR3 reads CASSPLLYQEAYNEQFF. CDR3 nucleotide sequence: TGTGCCAGCAGCCCCCTCCTGTATCAGGAGGCCTACAATGAGCAGTTCTTC.